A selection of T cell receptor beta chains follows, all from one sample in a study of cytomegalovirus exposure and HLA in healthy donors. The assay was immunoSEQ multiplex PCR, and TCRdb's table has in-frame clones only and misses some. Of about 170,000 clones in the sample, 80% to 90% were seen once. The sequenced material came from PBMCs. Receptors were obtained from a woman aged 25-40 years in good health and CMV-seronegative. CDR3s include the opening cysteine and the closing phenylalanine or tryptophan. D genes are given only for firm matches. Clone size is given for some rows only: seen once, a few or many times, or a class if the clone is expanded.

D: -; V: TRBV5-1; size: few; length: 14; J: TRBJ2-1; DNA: TGCGCCAGCAGCTTAAACAGGGAAACCAATGAGCAGTTCTTC; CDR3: CASSLNRETNEQFF
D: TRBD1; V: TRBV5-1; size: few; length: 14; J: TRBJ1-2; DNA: TGCGCCAGCAGCTTGGGAAACAGGGGACAGGGCTACACCTTC; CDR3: CASSLGNRGQGYTF
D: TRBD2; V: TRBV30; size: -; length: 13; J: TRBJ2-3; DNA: TGTGCCTTTACTAGCGGGAGTTTAGATACGCAGTATTTT; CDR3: CAFTSGSLDTQYF
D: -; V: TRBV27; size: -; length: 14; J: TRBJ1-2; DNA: TGTGCCAGCAGTTATGGCAGGGACCCCTATGGCTACACCTTC; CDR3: CASSYGRDPYGYTF
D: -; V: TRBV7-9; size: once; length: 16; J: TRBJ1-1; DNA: TGTGCCAGCAGCACCCCCGAACAGTCGGGTGACGCTGAAGCTTTCTTT; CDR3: CASSTPEQSGDAEAFF
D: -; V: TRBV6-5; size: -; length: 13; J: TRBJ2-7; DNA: TGTGCCAGCAGTATTCCAGGTCACTACGAGCAGTACTTC; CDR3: CASSIPGHYEQYF
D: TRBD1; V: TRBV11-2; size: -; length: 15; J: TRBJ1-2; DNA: TGTGCCAGCAGCTCCAGGACAGGGGCTAACTATGGCTACACCTTC; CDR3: CASSSRTGANYGYTF
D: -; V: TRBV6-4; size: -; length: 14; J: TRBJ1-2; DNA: TGTGCCAGCAGTGACGGGGCTGCAGGTTATGGCTACACCTTC; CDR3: CASSDGAAGYGYTF
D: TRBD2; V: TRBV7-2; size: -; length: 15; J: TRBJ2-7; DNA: TGTGCCAGCAGACGGCTAGCGGAGAGCTCCTACGAGCAGTACTTC; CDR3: CASRRLAESSYEQYF
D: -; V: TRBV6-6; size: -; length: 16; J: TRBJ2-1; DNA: TGTGCCAGCAGCCAGGGCAGGGGAGAGTCCTACAATGAGCAGTTCTTC; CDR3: CASSQGRGESYNEQFF
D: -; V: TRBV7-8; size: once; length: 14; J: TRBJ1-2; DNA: TGTGCCAGCAGCTTCAGTGAAGTCTACTATGGCTACACCTTC; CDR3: CASSFSEVYYGYTF
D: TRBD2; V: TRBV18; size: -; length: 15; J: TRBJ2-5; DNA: TGTGCCAGCTCACTAGGACTAGCGAGTCAAGAGACCCAGTACTTC; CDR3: CASSLGLASQETQYF
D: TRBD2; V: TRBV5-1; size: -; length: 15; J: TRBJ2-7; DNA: TGCGCCAGCAGCTTGGGACTAGCGTCCTATTACGAGCAGTACTTC; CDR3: CASSLGLASYYEQYF
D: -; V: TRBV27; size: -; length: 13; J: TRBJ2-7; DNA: TGTGCCAGCACGTCTGGGGTCGGCCACGAGCAGTACTTC; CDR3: CASTSGVGHEQYF
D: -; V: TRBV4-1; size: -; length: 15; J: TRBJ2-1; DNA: TGCGCCAGCAGCCTCAGGGCCGCTGGGCCTAATGAGCAGTTCTTC; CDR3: CASSLRAAGPNEQFF
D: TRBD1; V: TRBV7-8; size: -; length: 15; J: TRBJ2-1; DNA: TGTGCCAGCAGCGCGACAGGGGGCGCGGCCTATGAGCAGTTCTTC; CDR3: CASSATGGAAYEQFF
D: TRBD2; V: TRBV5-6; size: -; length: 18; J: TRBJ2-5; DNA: TGTGCCAGCAGCCAACAATTTATTGCTCGCGGGAGAGGTGAGACCCAGTACTTC; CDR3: CASSQQFIARGRGETQYF
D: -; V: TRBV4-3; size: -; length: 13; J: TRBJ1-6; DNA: TGCGCCAGCAGCCGGGACCCCGATTCACCCCTCCACTTT; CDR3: CASSRDPDSPLHF
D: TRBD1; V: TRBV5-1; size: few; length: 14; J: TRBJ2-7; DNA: TGCGCCAGCAGCAGGACAGGGGGACGCTACGAGCAGTACTTC; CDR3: CASSRTGGRYEQYF
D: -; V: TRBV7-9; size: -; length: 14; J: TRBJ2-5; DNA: TGTGCCAGCAGCTTAGTGTCAGCGGAAGAGACCCAGTACTTC; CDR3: CASSLVSAEETQYF
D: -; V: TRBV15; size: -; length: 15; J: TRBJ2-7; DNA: TGTGCCACCAGCGCACCCGGGACGGGGGCCTACGAGCAGTACTTC; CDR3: CATSAPGTGAYEQYF
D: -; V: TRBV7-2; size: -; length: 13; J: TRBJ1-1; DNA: TGTGCCAGCAGCTTAGCTACTGGAGTTGAGGCTTTCTTT; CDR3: CASSLATGVEAFF
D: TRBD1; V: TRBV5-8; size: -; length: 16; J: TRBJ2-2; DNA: TGTGCCAGCAGCCAAGGGACAGGGGATGGTGTTTGGGAGCTGTTTTTT; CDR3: CASSQGTGDGVWELFF